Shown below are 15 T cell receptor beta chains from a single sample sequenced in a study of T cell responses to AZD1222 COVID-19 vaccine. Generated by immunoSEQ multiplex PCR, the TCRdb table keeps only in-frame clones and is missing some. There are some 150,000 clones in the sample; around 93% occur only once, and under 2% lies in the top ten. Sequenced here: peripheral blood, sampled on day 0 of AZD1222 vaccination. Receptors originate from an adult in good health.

CDR3 sequence: CASSYSYPGTGNTIYF. CDR3 nucleotide sequence: TGTGCCAGCAGTTACTCTTACCCCGGGACTGGAAACACCATATATTTT. This chain uses TRBV6-5 with TRBJ1-3, with D uncertain. This CDR3 spans 16 amino acids. In germline, CDR1 is MNHEY, CDR2 SVGAGI. V was cut by 0 bases and J by 2 bases, with 11 bases left in between.

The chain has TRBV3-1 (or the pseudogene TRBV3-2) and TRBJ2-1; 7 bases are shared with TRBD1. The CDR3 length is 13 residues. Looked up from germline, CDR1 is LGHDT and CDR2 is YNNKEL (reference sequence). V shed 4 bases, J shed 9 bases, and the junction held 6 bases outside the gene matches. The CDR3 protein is CASSPRQGGEQFF. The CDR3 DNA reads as TGTGCCAGCAGCCCTAGACAGGGCGGTGAGCAGTTCTTC.

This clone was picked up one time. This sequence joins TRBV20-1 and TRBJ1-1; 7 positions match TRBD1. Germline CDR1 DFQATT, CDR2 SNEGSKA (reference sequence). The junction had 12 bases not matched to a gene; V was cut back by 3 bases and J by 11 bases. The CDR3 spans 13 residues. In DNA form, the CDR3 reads TGCAGTGCTAGTGGCCAGGGGGAGGTCTTGGCTTTCTTT. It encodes CSASGQGEVLAFF.

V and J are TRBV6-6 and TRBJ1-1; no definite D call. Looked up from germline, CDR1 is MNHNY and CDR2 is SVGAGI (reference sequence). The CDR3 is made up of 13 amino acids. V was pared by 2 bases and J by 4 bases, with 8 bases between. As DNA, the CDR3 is TGTGCCAGCAGTTACGGCCAGAGCACTGAAGCTTTCTTT. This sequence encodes CASSYGQSTEAFF.

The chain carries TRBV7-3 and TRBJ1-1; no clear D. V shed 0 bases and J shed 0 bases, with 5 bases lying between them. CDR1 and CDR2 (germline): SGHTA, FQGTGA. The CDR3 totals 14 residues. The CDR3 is CASSLTGMNTEAFF. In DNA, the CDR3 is TGTGCCAGCAGCTTAACGGGCATGAACACTGAAGCTTTCTTT.

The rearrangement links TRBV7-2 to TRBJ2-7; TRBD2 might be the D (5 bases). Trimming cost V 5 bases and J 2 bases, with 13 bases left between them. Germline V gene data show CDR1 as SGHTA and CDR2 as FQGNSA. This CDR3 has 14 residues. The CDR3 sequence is CASSRAPGTYEQYF. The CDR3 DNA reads TGTGCCAGCAGCCGGGCCCCGGGAACCTACGAGCAGTACTTC. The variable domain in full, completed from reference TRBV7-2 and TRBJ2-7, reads GAGVSQSPSNKVTEKGKDVELRCDPISGHTALYWYRQSLGQGLEFLIYFQGNSAPDKSGLPSDRFSAERTGGSVSTLTIQRTQQEDSAVYLCASSRAPGTYEQYFGPGTRLTVT.

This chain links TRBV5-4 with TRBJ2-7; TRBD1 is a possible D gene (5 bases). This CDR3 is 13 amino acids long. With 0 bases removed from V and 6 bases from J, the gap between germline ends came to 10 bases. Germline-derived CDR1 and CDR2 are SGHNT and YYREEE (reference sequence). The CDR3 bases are TGTGCCAGCAGCTTGGCCCGTCAGGGCGAGCAGTACTTC. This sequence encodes CASSLARQGEQYF.

In DNA form, the CDR3 reads TGTGCCAGCAGTGAATGGCTTGCAGGGAGGCCGGGGGGGCCCCAGCATTTT. It translates to CASSEWLAGRPGGPQHF. The chain has TRBV6-1 and TRBJ1-5; tentatively, D is TRBD1 (5 bases). Trimming cost V 2 bases and J 9 bases, with 23 bases left between them. CDR3 size: 17 residues. In germline, CDR1 is MNHNS, CDR2 SASEGT.

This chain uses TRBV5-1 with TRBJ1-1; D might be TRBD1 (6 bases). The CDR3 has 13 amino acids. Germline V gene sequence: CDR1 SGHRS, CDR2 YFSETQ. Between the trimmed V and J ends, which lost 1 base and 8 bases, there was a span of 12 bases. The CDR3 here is CASSLSGQSEAFF. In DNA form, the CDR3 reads TGCGCCAGCAGCTTGTCTGGACAGTCAGAAGCTTTCTTT. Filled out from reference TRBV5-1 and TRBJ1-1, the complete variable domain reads KAGVTQTPRYLIKTRGQQVTLSCSPISGHRSVSWYQQTPGQGLQFLFEYFSETQRNKGNFPGRFSGRQFSNSRSEMNVSTLELGDSALYLCASSLSGQSEAFFGQGTRLTVV.

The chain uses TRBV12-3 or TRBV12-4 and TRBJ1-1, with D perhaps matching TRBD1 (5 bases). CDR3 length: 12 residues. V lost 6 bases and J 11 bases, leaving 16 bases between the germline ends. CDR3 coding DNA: TGTGCCAGCAGCCGGGGCAGTCGGGTGGCTTTCTTT. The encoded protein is CASSRGSRVAFF.

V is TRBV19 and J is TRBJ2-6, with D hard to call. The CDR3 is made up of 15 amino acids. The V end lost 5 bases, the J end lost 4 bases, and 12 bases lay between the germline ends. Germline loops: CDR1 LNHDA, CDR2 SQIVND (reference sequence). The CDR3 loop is CASSEHGAGANVLTF. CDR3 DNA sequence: TGTGCCAGTAGTGAACACGGCGCCGGGGCCAACGTCCTGACTTTC.

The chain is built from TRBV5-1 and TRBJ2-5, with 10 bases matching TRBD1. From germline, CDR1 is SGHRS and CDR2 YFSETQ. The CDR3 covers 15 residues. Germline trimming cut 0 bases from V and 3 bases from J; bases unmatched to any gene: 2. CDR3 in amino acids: CASSLAGTGEETQYF. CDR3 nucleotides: TGCGCCAGCAGCTTGGCCGGGACAGGGGAAGAGACCCAGTACTTC.

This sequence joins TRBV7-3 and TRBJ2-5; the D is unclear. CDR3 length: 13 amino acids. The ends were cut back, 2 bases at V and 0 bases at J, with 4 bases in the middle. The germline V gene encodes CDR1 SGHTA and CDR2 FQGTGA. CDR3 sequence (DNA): TGTGCCAGCAGCTTATCTAACCAAGAGACCCAGTACTTC. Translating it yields CASSLSNQETQYF.

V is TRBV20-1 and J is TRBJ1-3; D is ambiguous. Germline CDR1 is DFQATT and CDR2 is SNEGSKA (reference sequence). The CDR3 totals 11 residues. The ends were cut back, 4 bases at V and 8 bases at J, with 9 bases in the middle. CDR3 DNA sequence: TGCAGTGCTACCGGGCGATACACCATATATTTT. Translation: CSATGRYTIYF.

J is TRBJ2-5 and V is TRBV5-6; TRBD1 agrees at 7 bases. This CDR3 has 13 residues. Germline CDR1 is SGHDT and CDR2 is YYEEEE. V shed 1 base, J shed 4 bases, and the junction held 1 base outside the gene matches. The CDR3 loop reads CASSLTGAETQYF. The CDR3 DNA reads TGTGCCAGCAGCTTGACAGGGGCAGAGACCCAGTACTTC.